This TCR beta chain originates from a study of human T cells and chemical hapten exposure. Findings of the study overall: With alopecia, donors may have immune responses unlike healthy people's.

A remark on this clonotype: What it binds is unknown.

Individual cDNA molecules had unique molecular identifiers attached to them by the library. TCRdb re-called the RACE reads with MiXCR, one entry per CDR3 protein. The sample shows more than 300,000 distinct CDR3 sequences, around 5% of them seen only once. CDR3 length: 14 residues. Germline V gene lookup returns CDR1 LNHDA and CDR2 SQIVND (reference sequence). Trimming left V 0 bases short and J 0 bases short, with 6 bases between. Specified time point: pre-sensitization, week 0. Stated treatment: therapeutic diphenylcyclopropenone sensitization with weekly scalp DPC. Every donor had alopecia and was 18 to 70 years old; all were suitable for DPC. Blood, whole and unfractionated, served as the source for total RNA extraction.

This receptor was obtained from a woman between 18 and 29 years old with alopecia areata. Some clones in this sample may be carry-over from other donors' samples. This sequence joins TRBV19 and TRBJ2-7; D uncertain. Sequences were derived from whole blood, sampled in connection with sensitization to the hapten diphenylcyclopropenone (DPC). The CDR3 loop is CASSIDITSYEQYF. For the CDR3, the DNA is TGTGCCAGTAGTATAGACATTACCTCCTACGAGCAGTACTTC.